The 13 T cell receptor beta chains in this list originate from one sample, sequenced in a study of blood T cell repertoires in COVID-19 (dated by TCRdb to about 2020). Libraries came from the immunoSEQ multiplex PCR assay. Held by TCRdb, this immuneACCESS table contains in-frame sequences only and omits some clones. Under half of the omission traces to an unresolved V gene where checked; the cause of the rest is unknown. In this sample the table shows over 150,000 clones, approximately 88% of which occur a single time. The top ten hold 6.5% to 9% of the sample. Input material: peripheral blood. These receptors were taken from a woman between 40 and 50 years old with COVID-19, enrolled during active disease.

The count of this clone is one. The J gene is TRBJ1-3, the V gene TRBV7-9; 8 bases are a match to TRBD1. Germline loops: CDR1 SEHNR, CDR2 FQNEAQ (reference sequence). V was clipped by 1 base and J by 8 bases; unmatched bases: 7. CDR3 length: 15 amino acids. This CDR3 reads CASSLVRTGQDTIYF. The CDR3 nucleotides are TGTGCCAGCAGCTTAGTTCGGACAGGGCAAGACACCATATATTTT.

The chain is built from TRBV15 and TRBJ2-4; 10 nucleotides match TRBD2. Germline V lookup: CDR1 LNHNV, CDR2 YYDKDF (reference sequence). V trimming: 4 bases; J trimming: 1 base; junction bases outside the gene matches: 7. There are 17 residues in the CDR3. CDR3: CATSNLAGAVAKNIQYF. The CDR3 DNA follows: TGTGCCACCAGCAACCTAGCGGGAGCTGTTGCCAAAAACATTCAGTACTTC.

The chain uses TRBV20-1 and TRBJ1-5; possibly TRBD1 for D (6 bases). The V end was cut by 3 bases, the J end by 0 bases, with 12 bases between. Germline-derived CDR1 and CDR2 are DFQATT and SNEGSKA (reference sequence). The CDR3 length is 15 residues. CDR3 DNA: TGCAGTGCTAGTCAGGGGTCTTATAGCAATCAGCCCCAGCATTTT. This encodes CSASQGSYSNQPQHF.

This rearrangement joins TRBV6-5 to TRBJ2-7; D may be TRBD2 (5 bases). CDR1 and CDR2 (germline): MNHEY, SVGAGI. This CDR3 is 14 amino acids long. With 0 bases removed from V and 0 bases from J, the gap between germline ends came to 6 bases. In DNA form, the CDR3 reads TGTGCCAGCAGTTACTCCCGGGACTCCTACGAGCAGTACTTC. Its translation: CASSYSRDSYEQYF.

V usage is TRBV5-1 and J usage is TRBJ1-2; TRBD1 might be the D (5 bases). The V end lost 0 bases, the J end lost 2 bases, and 23 bases lay between the germline ends. Germline V gene lookup returns CDR1 SGHRS and CDR2 YFSETQ. The CDR3 consists of 19 residues. The CDR3 is CASSLAPGLVPKDNYGYTF. In nucleotides, the CDR3 is TGCGCCAGCAGCTTGGCTCCGGGACTGGTACCCAAAGACAACTATGGCTACACCTTC.

The chain couples TRBV28 to TRBJ2-1; a weak D match, TRBD2 (5 bases). This CDR3 contains 15 residues. Trimming removed 6 bases at V and 6 bases at J, with 18 bases between. Germline CDR1 is MDHEN and CDR2 is SYDVKM. The CDR3 DNA is TGTGCCAGCAGCGCGGCGGCCGGACTGGTCAATGAGCAGTTCTTC. Its translation is CASSAAAGLVNEQFF.

V gene TRBV11-1 combines with J gene TRBJ1-2, with D maybe TRBD1 (5 bases). V was shortened by 5 bases and J by 6 bases, with 19 bases between the two germline ends. Germline V lookup: CDR1 SGHAT, CDR2 FQDESV (reference sequence). The CDR3 consists of 15 residues. Here the CDR3 DNA reads TGTGCCAGCAGCGTTAGCGCAGCTGGAGGGGATGGCTACACCTTC. Its translation: CASSVSAAGGDGYTF.

This chain connects TRBV18 to TRBJ1-4; no clear D. The germline V gene has CDR1 KGHSH and CDR2 LQKENI. V was pared by 3 bases and J by 11 bases, with 10 bases between. The CDR3 is made up of 12 amino acids. The CDR3: CASSPNREKLFF. The DNA of the CDR3 is TGTGCCAGCTCACCGAATAGGGAGAAACTGTTTTTT.

The rearrangement uses TRBV9 and TRBJ1-1; TRBD1 might be the D (5 bases). CDR1 is SGDLS, CDR2 YYNGEE, per germline. Trimming took 3 bases from V and 4 from J, leaving 10 bases between them. This CDR3 contains 13 residues. CDR3 loop: CASSDRRGTEAFF. DNA of the CDR3: TGTGCCAGCAGCGACCGGAGGGGCACTGAAGCTTTCTTT.

This chain uses TRBV28 with TRBJ2-7; tentatively, D is TRBD2 (6 bases). The CDR3 has 14 amino acids. Trimming took off 5 bases at V and 2 bases at J, with 13 bases between the two ends. Germline V gives CDR1 MDHEN, CDR2 SYDVKM. CDR3 sequence reads: CASSGGLHPYEQYF. For the CDR3, the DNA is TGTGCCAGCAGTGGGGGACTGCACCCCTACGAGCAGTACTTC.

This CDR3 reads CASSFGDRRYEQYF. The CDR3 DNA sequence: TGTGCCAGCAGCTTCGGGGACAGACGTTACGAGCAGTACTTC. This rearrangement joins TRBV5-8 to TRBJ2-7, with 7 bases lining up with TRBD1. This CDR3 is 14 amino acids long. The J segment lost 4 bases and the V segment lost 2 bases, leaving 6 bases of the junction unmatched. Germline values: CDR1 SGHTS, CDR2 YDEGEE.

This clone showed up just a few times. V usage is TRBV5-4 and J usage is TRBJ1-4; D perhaps matches TRBD1 (5 bases). V lost 3 bases, J lost 8 bases, and 14 bases lay in between. This CDR3 contains 14 residues. The V gene's germline CDR1 is SGHNT and CDR2 YYREEE (reference sequence). The DNA of the CDR3 is TGTGCCAGCAGCTCTCGCAAGGGGCAGGAAAAACTGTTTTTT. Residues: CASSSRKGQEKLFF.

This chain uses TRBV5-1 with TRBJ2-7; 9 bases are shared with TRBD1. From germline, CDR1 is SGHRS and CDR2 YFSETQ. The J segment lost 1 base and the V segment lost 4 bases, leaving 9 bases of the junction unmatched. The CDR3 is made up of 16 amino acids. Here the CDR3 reads CASSPSPGQGSYEQYF. In DNA form, the CDR3 reads TGCGCCAGCAGCCCGAGCCCGGGACAGGGATCCTACGAGCAGTACTTC.